This T cell receptor (beta chain) was sequenced in a study of blood T cell repertoires in COVID-19. Repertoires were generated with immunoSEQ multiplex PCR, while TCRdb's copy carries only in-frame clones and drops some. The table includes roughly 100,000 clones, roughly 80% detected once. The CDR3 has 13 amino acids. The germline V gene has CDR1 ENHRY and CDR2 SYGVKD. The V end was cut by 4 bases, the J end by 1 base, with 7 bases between. This clonotype was obtained from an elderly woman with active or convalescent COVID-19. The chain uses TRBV10-3 and TRBJ1-1; no reliable D call. The sequencing sample was made of peripheral blood. DNA of the CDR3: TGTGCCATCAGTGGACGGGAGAACACTGAAGCTTTCTTT. Translating gives CAISGRENTEAFF.